The 10 T cell receptor beta chains below were found in one sample sequenced in a study of vaccination effects on CD4 cells after COVID-19. No antigen is known for these receptors. At the end of more than 8 days of culture, CD4+ T cells were isolated. Here immunoSEQ multiplex PCR was the method, and the copy in TCRdb shows in-frame clones only, minus some. Here the sample spans 37,000 or so clones, around 63% being singletons. The source was CD4+ T cells from PBMCs cultured without peptide, collected before COVID-19 vaccination. The source is a human donor who received a COVID-19 vaccine.

V and J are TRBV4-1 and TRBJ2-5; 15 nucleotides match TRBD2. CDR3 length equals 17 residues. Germline V gives CDR1 MGHRA, CDR2 YSYEKL. V dropped 4 bases and J dropped 5; count of bases not matched to a gene: 8. CDR3 sequence: CASSRRGLAGGRETQYF. CDR3 DNA sequence: TGCGCCAGCAGCCGACGAGGACTAGCGGGGGGGCGTGAGACCCAGTACTTC.

In nucleotides, the CDR3 is TGTGCCAGCAGGCCACCGGGGTTAACCTACGAGCAGTACTTC. Amino acids: CASRPPGLTYEQYF. The chain recombines TRBV5-6 with TRBJ2-7; D may be TRBD2 (5 bases). From germline, CDR1 is SGHDT and CDR2 YYEEEE. The V and J ends lost 5 bases and 2 bases respectively, with 14 bases between them. This CDR3 comprises 14 residues.

The genes are TRBV5-1 and TRBJ2-4, with D perhaps matching TRBD2 (6 bases). The CDR3 spans 14 residues. Trimming pared 4 bases from V and 1 base from J, leaving 9 bases between. The germline CDR1 and CDR2 sequences are SGHRS and YFSETQ. CDR3 nucleotide sequence: TGCGCCAGCAGCGTAGGGAGGGCCAAAAACATTCAGTACTTC. Translation gives CASSVGRAKNIQYF.

This clone showed up just a few times. The rearrangement uses TRBV6-1 and TRBJ2-1; 7 bases agree with TRBD2. This CDR3 has 15 residues. Germline trimming cut 2 bases from V and 3 bases from J; bases unmatched to any gene: 4. CDR1 and CDR2 (germline): MNHNS, SASEGT. The CDR3 nucleotides read TGTGCCAGCAGTGAAATGCGCGGGGGCTACAATGAGCAGTTCTTC. Amino acid sequence: CASSEMRGGYNEQFF.

The chain joins TRBV6-1 to TRBJ2-1; a weak D match, TRBD2 (7 bases). The germline V gene has CDR1 MNHNS and CDR2 SASEGT. Trimming left V 3 bases short and J 8 bases short, with 17 bases between. CDR3 size: 15 residues. Written as DNA, the CDR3 is TGTGCCAGCAGTGACGCGGGGGCCTTAGCGGATGAGCAGTTCTTC. It encodes CASSDAGALADEQFF.

This clone was seen a few times. As DNA, the CDR3 is TGCGCCAGCAGCTTGAGCGCTCGCGGGGAACACGAGACCCAGTACTTC. This encodes CASSLSARGEHETQYF. The chain couples TRBV5-1 to TRBJ2-5; TRBD2 might be the D (6 bases). The CDR3 runs to 16 residues. Germline CDR1 and CDR2: SGHRS and YFSETQ. V dropped 1 base and J dropped 5 bases, with 18 bases sitting between them.

This sequence joins TRBV29-1 and TRBJ1-4; 7 positions match TRBD1. From germline, CDR1 is SQVTM and CDR2 ANQGSEA. The CDR3 has 13 residues. V was clipped by 4 bases and J by 4 bases; unmatched bases: 3. The CDR3 here is CSVGRQGNEKLFF. CDR3 DNA sequence: TGCAGCGTTGGACGACAGGGTAATGAAAAACTGTTTTTT. Based on the CDR3 plus reference TRBV29-1 and TRBJ1-4, the full variable domain is SAVISQKPSRDICQRGTSLTIQCQVDSQVTMMFWYRQQPGQSLTLIATANQGSEATYESGFVIDKFPISRPNLTFSTLTVSNMSPEDSSIYLCSVGRQGNEKLFFGSGTQLSVL.

This rearrangement joins TRBV2 to TRBJ2-7; 11 nucleotides agree with TRBD2. V dropped 0 bases and J dropped 5; count of bases not matched to a gene: 12. Looked up from germline, CDR1 is SNHLY and CDR2 is FYNNEI. The CDR3 is 18 residues long. The CDR3 loop reads CASSEAELAGDLRDEQYF. The CDR3 DNA reads TGTGCCAGCAGTGAAGCGGAACTAGCGGGGGACCTCAGGGACGAGCAGTACTTC.

This chain uses TRBV6-5 with TRBJ1-1; 7 bases are shared with TRBD1. CDR3 length equals 13 residues. The V and J ends lost 6 bases and 5 bases, in that order; junction bases with no gene match: 6. Germline assignment: CDR1 MNHEY and CDR2 SVGAGI. The CDR3 sequence is CASRQGRGTEAFF. The CDR3 DNA is TGTGCCAGCAGACAGGGGAGAGGGACTGAAGCTTTCTTT.

The V gene is TRBV27, the J gene TRBJ1-1, with TRBD1 as a possible D gene (5 bases). The CDR3 totals 13 residues. V was pared by 5 bases and J by 7 bases, with 14 bases between. CDR1 is MNHEY and CDR2 is SMNVEV in the germline V gene (reference sequence). The chain's CDR3 is CASSTGILSEAFF. CDR3 coding DNA: TGTGCCAGCAGTACAGGAATACTCAGTGAAGCTTTCTTT.